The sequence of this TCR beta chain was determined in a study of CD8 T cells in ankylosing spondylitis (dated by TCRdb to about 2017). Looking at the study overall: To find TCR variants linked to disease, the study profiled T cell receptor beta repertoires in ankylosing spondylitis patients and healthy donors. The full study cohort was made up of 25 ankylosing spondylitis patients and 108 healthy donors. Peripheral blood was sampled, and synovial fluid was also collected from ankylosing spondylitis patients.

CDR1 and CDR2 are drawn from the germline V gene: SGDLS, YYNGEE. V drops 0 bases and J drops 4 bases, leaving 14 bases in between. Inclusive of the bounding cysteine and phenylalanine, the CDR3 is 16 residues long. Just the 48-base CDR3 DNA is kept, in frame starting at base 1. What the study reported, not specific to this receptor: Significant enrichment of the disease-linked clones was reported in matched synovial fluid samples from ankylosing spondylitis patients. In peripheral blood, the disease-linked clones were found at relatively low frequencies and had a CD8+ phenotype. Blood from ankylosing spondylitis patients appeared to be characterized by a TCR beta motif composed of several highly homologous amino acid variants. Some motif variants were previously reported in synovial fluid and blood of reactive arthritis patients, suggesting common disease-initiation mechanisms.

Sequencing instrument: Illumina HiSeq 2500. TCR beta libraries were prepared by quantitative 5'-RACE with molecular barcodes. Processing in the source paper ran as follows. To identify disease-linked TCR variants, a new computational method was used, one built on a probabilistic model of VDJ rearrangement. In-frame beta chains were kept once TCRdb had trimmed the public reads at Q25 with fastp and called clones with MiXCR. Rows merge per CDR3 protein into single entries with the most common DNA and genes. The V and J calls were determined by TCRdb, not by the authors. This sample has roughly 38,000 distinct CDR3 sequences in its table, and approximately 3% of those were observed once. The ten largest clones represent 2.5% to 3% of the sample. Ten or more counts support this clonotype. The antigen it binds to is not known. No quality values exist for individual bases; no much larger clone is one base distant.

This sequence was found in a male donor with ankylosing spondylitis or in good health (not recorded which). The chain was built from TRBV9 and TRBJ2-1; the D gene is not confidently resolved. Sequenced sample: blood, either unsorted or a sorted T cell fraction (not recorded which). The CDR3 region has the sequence CASSVGTPESYNEQFF. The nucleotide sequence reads TGTGCCAGCAGCGTAGGAACCCCCGAATCATACAATGAGCAGTTCTTC.